The T cell receptor (beta chain) under discussion was sequenced for a study of graft-versus-host responses after intestinal transplantation. Study information: The transplants performed in recipients were multivisceral, liver-intestinal, or isolated intestinal. Every recipient had anti-thymocyte globulin induction and two to three years of tacrolimus plus steroids.

The assay was immunoSEQ multiplex PCR, and TCRdb's table has in-frame clones only and misses some. Of 45,000 to 60,000 clones in the sample, roughly 91% were seen once. The length of the CDR3 is 14 residues. The ends were cut back, 6 bases at V and 0 bases at J, with 9 bases in the middle. The germline V gene encodes CDR1 LNHDA and CDR2 SQIVND (reference sequence). This clone was counted only a few times. Its antigen remains unidentified. The chain employs TRBV19 and TRBJ1-3; D unclear. Sample: unstimulated CD4+ T cells sorted from spleen or lymph node cells, taken before transplant. The clonotype originates from a human donor who was the organ donor for an intestinal transplant. CDR3 nucleotide sequence: TGTGCCAGTAGGAGACACTACTCTGGAAACACCATATATTTT. This sequence encodes CASRRHYSGNTIYF.